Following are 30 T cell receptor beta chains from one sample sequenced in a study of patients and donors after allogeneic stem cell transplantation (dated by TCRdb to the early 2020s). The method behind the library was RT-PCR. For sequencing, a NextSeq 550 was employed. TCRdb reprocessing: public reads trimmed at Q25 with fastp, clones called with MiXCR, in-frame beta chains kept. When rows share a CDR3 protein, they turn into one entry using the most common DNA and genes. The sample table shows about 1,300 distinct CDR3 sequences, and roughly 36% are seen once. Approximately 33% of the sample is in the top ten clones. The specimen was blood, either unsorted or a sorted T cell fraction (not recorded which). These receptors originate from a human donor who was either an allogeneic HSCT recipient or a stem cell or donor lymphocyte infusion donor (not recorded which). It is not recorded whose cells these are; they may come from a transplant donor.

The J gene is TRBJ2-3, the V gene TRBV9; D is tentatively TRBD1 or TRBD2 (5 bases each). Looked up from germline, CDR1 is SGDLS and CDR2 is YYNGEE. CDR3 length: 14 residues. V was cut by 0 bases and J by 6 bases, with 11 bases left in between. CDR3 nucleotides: TGTGCCAGCAGCGTAGACGGGGCACTCGATACGCAGTATTTT. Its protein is CASSVDGALDTQYF.

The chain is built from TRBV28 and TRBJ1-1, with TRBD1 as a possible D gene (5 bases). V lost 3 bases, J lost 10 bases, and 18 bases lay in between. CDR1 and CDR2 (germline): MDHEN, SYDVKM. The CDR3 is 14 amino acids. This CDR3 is CASSLWHRGKGAFF. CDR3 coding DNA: TGTGCCAGCAGTTTGTGGCACCGGGGGAAGGGAGCTTTCTTT.

This CDR3 reads CSVSLDRGYEQYF. The CDR3 DNA reads TGCAGCGTTAGTCTGGACAGGGGCTACGAGCAGTACTTC. This chain connects TRBV29-1 to TRBJ2-7; TRBD1 aligns across 9 bases. Germline-derived CDR1 and CDR2 are SQVTM and ANQGSEA. This CDR3 has 13 amino acids. V dropped 5 bases and J dropped 3; count of bases not matched to a gene: 5.

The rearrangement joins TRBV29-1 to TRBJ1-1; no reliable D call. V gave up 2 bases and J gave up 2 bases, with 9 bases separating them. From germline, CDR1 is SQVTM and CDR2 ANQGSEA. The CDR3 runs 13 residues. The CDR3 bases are TGCAGCGTTGAAATAACGACAAACACTGAAGCTTTCTTT. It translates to CSVEITTNTEAFF.

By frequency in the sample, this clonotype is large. CDR3 nucleotides: TGCAGCGTTGATTCATCACAGGGGGGAGCAGAGACCCAGTACTTC. It is translated as CSVDSSQGGAETQYF. V usage is TRBV29-1 and J usage is TRBJ2-5, with 8 bases lining up with TRBD1. Germline-derived CDR1 and CDR2 are SQVTM and ANQGSEA. The CDR3 runs to 15 residues. The ends lost 3 bases at V and 4 bases at J; junction bases unmatched: 10.

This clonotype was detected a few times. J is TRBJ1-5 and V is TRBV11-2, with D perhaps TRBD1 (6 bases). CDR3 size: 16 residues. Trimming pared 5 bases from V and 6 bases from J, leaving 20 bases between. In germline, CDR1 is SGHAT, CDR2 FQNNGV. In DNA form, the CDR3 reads TGTGCCAGCAGCCGCAAGTGGCAGGGGAGGCGTCAGCCCCAGCATTTT. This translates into CASSRKWQGRRQPQHF.

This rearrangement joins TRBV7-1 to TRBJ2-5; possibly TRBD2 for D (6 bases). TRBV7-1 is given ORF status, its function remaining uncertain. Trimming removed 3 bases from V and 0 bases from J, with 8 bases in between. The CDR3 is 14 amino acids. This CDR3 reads CASSSIADQETQYF. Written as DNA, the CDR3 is TGTGCCAGCAGCTCGATAGCGGACCAAGAGACCCAGTACTTC.

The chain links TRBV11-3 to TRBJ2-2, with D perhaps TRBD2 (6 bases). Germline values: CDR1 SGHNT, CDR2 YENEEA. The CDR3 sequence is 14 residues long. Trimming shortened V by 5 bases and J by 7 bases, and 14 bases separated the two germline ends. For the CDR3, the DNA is TGTGCCAGCAGCCGACTAGAAAAGGTCGGGGAGCTGTTTTTT. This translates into CASSRLEKVGELFF.

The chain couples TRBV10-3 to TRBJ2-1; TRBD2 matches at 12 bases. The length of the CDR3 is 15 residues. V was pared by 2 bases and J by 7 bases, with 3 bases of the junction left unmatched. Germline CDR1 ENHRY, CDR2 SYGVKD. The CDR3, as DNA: TGTGCCATCAGTGAGACTAGCGGGAGGACAAATGAGCAGTTCTTC. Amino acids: CAISETSGRTNEQFF.

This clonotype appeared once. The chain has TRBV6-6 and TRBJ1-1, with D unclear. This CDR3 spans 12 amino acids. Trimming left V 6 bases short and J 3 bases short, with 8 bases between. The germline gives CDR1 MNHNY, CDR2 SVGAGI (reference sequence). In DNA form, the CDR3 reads TGTGCCAGCAGCTATGAGGACACTGAAGCTTTCTTT. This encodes CASSYEDTEAFF.

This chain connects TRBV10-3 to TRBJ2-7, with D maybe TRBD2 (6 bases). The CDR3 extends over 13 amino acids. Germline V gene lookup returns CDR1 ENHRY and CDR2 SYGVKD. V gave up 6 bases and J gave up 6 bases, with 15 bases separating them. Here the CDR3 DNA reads TGTGCCATCAGCAGGGACTTAGGGCCCGAGCAGTACTTC. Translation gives CAISRDLGPEQYF.

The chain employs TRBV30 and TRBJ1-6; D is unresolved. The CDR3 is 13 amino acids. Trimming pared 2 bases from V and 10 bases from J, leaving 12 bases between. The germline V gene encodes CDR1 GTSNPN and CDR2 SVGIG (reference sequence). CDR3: CAWSSTSNSPLHF. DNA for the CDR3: TGTGCCTGGAGTTCCACGTCCAACTCACCCCTCCACTTT.

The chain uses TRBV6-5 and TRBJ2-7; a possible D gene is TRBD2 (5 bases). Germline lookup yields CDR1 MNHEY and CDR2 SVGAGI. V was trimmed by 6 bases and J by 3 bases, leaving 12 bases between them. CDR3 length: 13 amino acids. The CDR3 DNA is TGTGCCAGCAGCCGGCATACTAGCTACGAGCAGTACTTC. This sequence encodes CASSRHTSYEQYF.

CDR3 in DNA: TGTGCCAGCAGAAGGGGTGGTGATCAGCCCCAGCATTTT. This encodes CASRRGGDQPQHF. V usage is TRBV28 and J usage is TRBJ1-5; D may be TRBD1 (5 bases). This CDR3 region has 13 residues. Germline-derived CDR1 and CDR2 are MDHEN and SYDVKM. Trimming took off 6 bases at V and 5 bases at J, with 11 bases between the two ends.

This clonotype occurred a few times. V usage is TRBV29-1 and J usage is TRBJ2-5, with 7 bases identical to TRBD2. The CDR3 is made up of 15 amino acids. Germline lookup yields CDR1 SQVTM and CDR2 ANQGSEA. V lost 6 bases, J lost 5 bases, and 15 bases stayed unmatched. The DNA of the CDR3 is TGCAGCGTCCCCCGGGGAGGGACGGTTCGGGAGACCCAGTACTTC. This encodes CSVPRGGTVRETQYF.

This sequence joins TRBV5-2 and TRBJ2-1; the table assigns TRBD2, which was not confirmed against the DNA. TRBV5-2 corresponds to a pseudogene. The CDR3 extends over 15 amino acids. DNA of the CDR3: TGTGCCAGCAGCTTGGTTTTAGCGGCCGTAAATGAGCAGTTCTTC. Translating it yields CASSLVLAAVNEQFF.

The CDR3 loop is CASSIQSGGVNYGYTF. The CDR3 nucleotides are TGTGCCAGCAGCATCCAGAGCGGGGGTGTGAACTATGGCTACACCTTC. The chain uses TRBV7-2 and TRBJ1-2, with a tentative D call TRBD1 (5 bases). The CDR3 is 16 residues long. V was shortened by 5 bases and J by 2 bases, with 18 bases between the two germline ends. Germline V gene lookup returns CDR1 SGHTA and CDR2 FQGNSA.

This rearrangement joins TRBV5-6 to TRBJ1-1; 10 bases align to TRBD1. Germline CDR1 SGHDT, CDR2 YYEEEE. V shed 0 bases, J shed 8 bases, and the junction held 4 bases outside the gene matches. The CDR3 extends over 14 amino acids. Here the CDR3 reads CASSLGQGAREAFF. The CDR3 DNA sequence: TGTGCCAGCAGCTTGGGACAGGGGGCACGAGAAGCTTTCTTT.

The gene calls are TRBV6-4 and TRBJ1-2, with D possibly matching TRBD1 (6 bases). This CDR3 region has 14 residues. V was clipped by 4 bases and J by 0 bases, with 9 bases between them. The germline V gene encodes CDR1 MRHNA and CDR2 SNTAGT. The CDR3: CASSGTASNYGYTF. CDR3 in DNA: TGTGCCAGCAGTGGGACAGCTTCTAACTATGGCTACACCTTC.

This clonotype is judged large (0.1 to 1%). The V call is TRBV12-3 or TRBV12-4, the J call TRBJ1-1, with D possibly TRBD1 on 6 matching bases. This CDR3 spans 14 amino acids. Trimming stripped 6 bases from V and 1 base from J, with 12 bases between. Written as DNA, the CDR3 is TGTGCCAGCAGCATAAGGACAGAGAACACTGAAGCTTTCTTT. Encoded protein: CASSIRTENTEAFF.

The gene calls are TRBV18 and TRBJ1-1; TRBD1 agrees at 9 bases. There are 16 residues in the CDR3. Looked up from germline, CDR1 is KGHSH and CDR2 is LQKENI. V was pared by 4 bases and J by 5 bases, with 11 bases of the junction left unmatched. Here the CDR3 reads CASSQTGTGSVTEAFF. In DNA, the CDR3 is TGTGCCAGCTCACAGACCGGGACAGGGTCGGTTACTGAAGCTTTCTTT. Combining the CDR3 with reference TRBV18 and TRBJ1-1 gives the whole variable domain NAGVMQNPRHLVRRRGQEARLRCSPMKGHSHVYWYRQLPEEGLKFMVYLQKENIIDESGMPKERFSAEFPKEGPSILRIQQVVRGDSAAYFCASSQTGTGSVTEAFFGQGTRLTVV.

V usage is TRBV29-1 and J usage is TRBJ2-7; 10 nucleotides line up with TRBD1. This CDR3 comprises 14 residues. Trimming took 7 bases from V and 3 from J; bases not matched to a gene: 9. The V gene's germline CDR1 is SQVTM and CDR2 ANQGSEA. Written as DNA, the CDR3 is TGCAGCGCGAAGACCGGGACAGGGGTCTACGAGCAGTACTTC. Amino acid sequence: CSAKTGTGVYEQYF.

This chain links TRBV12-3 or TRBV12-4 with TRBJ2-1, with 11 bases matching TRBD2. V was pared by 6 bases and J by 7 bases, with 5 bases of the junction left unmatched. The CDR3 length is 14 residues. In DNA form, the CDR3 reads TGTGCCAGCAGGATAGCGGGAGGGCATAATGAGCAGTTCTTC. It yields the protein CASRIAGGHNEQFF.

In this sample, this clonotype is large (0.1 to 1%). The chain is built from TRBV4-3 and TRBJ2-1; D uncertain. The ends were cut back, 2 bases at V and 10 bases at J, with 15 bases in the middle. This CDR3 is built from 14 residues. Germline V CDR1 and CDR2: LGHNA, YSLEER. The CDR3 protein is CASSQSSSGSEQFF. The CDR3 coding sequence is TGCGCCAGCAGCCAATCAAGTTCCGGGTCAGAGCAGTTCTTC.

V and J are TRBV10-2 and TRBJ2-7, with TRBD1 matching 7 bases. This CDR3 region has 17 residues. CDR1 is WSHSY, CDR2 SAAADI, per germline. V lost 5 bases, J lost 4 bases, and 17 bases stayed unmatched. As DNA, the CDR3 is TGCGCCAGCAGTCCATCCATTCCTCGACAGGGACGGTACGAGCAGTACTTC. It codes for CASSPSIPRQGRYEQYF.

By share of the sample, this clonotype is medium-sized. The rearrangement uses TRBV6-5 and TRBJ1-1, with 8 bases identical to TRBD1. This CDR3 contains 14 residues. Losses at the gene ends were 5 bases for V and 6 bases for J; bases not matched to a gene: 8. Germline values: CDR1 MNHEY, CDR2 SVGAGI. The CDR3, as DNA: TGTGCCAGCAGTCCAACACAGGGGGTAGCTGAAGCTTTCTTT. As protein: CASSPTQGVAEAFF.

The CDR3 DNA is TGTGCCAGCAGCTCGCGCAGCCCGGCGTATACGCAGTATTTT. The encoded protein is CASSSRSPAYTQYF. The chain employs TRBV11-2 and TRBJ2-3, with D hard to call. V lost 4 bases to trimming and J lost 7 bases, with 15 bases between them. Germline values: CDR1 SGHAT, CDR2 FQNNGV. The CDR3 has 14 amino acids.

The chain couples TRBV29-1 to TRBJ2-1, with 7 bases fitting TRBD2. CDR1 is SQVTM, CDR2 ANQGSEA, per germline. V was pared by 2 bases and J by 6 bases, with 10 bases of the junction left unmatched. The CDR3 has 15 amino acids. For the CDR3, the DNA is TGCAGCGTTGAAACTTCATCCGGGAGGCTCAATGAGCAGTTCTTC. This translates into CSVETSSGRLNEQFF.

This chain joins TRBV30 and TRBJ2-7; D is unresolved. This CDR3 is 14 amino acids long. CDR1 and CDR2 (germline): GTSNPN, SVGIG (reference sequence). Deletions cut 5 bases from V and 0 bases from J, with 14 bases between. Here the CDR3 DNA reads TGTGCCTGGTCCCGGACGGCTAGCTCCTACGAGCAGTACTTC. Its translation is CAWSRTASSYEQYF. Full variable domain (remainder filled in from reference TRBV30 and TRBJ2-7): SQTIHQWPATLVQPVGSPLSLECTVEGTSNPNLYWYRQAAGRGLQLLFYSVGIGQISSEVPQNLSASRPQDRQFILSSKKLLLSDSGFYLCAWSRTASSYEQYFGPGTRLTVT.

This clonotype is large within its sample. This chain's CDR3 is CASSLGDTQYF. CDR3 bases: TGTGCCAGCAGTTTAGGGGATACGCAGTATTTT. The chain employs TRBV12-3 or TRBV12-4 and TRBJ2-3, with D unclear. CDR3 size: 11 residues. V was pared by 1 base and J by 6 bases, with 2 bases between.